The T cell receptor beta chain described here comes from a study of cytomegalovirus exposure and HLA in healthy donors. With 60 Vbeta and 13 Jbeta primers, the PCR was carried out. Produced via immunoSEQ multiplex PCR; TCRdb's table is partial and in-frame only. The sample has 200,000 to 250,000 clones, more than 75% seen once. The junction had 7 bases not matched to a gene; V was cut back by 6 bases and J by 0 bases. Germline V gene lookup returns CDR1 MNHNY and CDR2 SVGAGI (reference sequence). There are 15 residues in the CDR3. About this clone itself: Its matching antigen is unknown.

Study outcomes and limitations: Available immune exposure information covered CMV serostatus only. Generally TCR sequences proved uncommon, though certain public TCRs appeared in numerous donors. A later analysis showed HLA-associated TCR beta chains outstripping equally common others in clonal expansion. Being indistinguishable, some V segments were excluded, TRBV6-2 and TRBV6-3 among them.

The chain couples TRBV6-6 to TRBJ2-7, with 8 bases aligning to TRBD1. Sequencing was performed on PBMCs. The TCR originated in a human donor in good health. This CDR3 reads CASSPRTGSSYEQYF. For the CDR3, the DNA is TGTGCCAGCAGCCCAAGGACAGGGAGCTCCTACGAGCAGTACTTC.